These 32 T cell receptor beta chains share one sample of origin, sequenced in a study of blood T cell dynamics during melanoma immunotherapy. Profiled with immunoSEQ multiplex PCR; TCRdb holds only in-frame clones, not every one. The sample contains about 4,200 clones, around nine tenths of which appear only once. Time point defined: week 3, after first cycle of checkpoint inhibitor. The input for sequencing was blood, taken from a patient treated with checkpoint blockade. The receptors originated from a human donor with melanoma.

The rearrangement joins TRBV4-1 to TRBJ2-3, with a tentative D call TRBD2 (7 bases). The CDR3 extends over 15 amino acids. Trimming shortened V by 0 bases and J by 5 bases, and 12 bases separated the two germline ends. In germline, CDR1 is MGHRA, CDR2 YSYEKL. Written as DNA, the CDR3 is TGCGCCAGCAGCCAAGATGGAGCGGGACAAGATACGCAGTATTTT. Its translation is CASSQDGAGQDTQYF.

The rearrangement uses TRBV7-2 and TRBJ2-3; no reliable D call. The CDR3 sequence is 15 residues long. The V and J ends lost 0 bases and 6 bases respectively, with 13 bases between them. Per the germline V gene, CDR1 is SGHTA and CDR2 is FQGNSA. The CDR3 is CASSLATLGSDTQYF. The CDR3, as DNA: TGTGCCAGCAGCTTAGCGACTCTGGGGTCTGATACGCAGTATTTT.

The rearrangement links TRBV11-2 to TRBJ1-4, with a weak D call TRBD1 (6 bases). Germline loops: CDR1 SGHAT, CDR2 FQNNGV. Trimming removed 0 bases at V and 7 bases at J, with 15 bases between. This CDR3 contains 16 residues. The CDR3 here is CASSLDRSKGGEKLFF. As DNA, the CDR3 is TGTGCCAGCAGCTTAGATCGGTCCAAGGGGGGTGAAAAACTGTTTTTT. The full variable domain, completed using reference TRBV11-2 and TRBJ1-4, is EAGVAQSPRYKIIEKRQSVAFWCNPISGHATLYWYQQILGQGPKLLIQFQNNGVVDDSQLPKDRFSAERLKGVDSTLKIQPAKLEDSAVYLCASSLDRSKGGEKLFFGSGTQLSVL.

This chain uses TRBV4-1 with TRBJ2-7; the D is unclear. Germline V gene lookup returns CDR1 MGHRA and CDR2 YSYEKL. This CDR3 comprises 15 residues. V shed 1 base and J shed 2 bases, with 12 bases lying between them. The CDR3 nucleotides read TGCGCCAGCAGCCAAGGGCCTTCAGTTACCTACGAGCAGTACTTC. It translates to CASSQGPSVTYEQYF.

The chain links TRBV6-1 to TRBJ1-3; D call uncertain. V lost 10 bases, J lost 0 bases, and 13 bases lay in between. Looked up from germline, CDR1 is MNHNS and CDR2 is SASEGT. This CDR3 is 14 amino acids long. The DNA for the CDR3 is TGTGCCACCTCCCCAAGGAGCTCTGGAAACACCATATATTTT. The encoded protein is CATSPRSSGNTIYF.

The chain's CDR3 is CSVELFTKTYNEQFF. The DNA of the CDR3 is TGCAGCGTCGAATTATTTACTAAAACCTACAATGAGCAGTTCTTC. The chain is built from TRBV29-1 and TRBJ2-1; unclear D gene. CDR3 length equals 15 residues. Trimming took off 6 bases at V and 2 bases at J, with 17 bases between the two ends. CDR1 SQVTM and CDR2 ANQGSEA come from the germline V gene.

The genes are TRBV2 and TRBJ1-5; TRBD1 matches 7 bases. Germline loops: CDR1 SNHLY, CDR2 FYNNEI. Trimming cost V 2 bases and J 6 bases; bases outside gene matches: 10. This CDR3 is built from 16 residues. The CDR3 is CASSESVPTGFQPQHF. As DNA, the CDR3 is TGTGCCAGCAGTGAATCCGTCCCGACAGGGTTTCAGCCCCAGCATTTT.

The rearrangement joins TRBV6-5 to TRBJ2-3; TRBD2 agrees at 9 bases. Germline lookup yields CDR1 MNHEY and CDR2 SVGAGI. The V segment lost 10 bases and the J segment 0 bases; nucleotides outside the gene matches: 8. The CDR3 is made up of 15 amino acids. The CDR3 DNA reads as TGTGCCATCAAGAAGCGGGGGGCAAGCACAGATACGCAGTATTTT. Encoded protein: CAIKKRGASTDTQYF.

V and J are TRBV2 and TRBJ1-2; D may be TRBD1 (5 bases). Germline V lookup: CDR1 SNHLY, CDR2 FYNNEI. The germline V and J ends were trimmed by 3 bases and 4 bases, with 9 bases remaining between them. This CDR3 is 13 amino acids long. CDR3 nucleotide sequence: TGTGCCAGCAGTGATAGGGGTAGCTATGGCTACACCTTC. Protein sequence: CASSDRGSYGYTF.

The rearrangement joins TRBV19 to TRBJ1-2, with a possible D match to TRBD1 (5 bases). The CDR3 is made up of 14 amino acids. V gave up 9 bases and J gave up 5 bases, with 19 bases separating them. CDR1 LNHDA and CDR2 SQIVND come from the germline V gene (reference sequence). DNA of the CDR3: TGTGCCAGCAAAACGCCGGGCACAGGATATGGCTACACCTTC. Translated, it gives CASKTPGTGYGYTF.

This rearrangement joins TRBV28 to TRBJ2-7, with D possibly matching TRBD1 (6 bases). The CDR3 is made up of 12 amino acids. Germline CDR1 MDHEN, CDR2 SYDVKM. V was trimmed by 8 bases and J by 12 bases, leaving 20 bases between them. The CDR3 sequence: CASSQQGLLRYF. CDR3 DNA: TGTGCCAGCTCCCAACAGGGTCTCTTAAGGTACTTC.

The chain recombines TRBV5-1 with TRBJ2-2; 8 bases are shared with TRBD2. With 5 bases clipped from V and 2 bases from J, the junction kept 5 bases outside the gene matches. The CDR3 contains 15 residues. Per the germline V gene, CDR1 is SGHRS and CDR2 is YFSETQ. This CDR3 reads CASRPSGGNTGELFF. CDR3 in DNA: TGCGCCAGCAGACCAAGCGGGGGCAACACCGGGGAGCTGTTTTTT. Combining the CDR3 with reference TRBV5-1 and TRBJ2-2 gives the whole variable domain KAGVTQTPRYLIKTRGQQVTLSCSPISGHRSVSWYQQTPGQGLQFLFEYFSETQRNKGNFPGRFSGRQFSNSRSEMNVSTLELGDSALYLCASRPSGGNTGELFFGEGSRLTVL.

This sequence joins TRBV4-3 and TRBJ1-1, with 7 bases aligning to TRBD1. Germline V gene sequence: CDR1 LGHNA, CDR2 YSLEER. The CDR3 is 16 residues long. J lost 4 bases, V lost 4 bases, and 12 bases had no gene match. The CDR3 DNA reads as TGCGCCAGCAGCCCATCAGGGGGGCCCCTGGGCACTGAAGCTTTCTTT. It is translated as CASSPSGGPLGTEAFF.

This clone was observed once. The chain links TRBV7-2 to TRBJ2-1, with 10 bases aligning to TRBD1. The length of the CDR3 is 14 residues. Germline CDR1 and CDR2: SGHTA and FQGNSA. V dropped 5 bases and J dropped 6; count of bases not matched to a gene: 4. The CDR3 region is CASSLRTGGNEQFF. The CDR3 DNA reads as TGTGCCAGCAGCCTACGGACAGGGGGCAATGAGCAGTTCTTC.

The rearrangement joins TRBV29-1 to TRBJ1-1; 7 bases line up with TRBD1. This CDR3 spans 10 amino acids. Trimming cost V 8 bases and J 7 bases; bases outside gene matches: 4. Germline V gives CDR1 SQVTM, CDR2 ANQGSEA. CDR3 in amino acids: CSCDRVEAFF. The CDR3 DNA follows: TGCAGCTGCGACAGGGTTGAAGCTTTCTTT.

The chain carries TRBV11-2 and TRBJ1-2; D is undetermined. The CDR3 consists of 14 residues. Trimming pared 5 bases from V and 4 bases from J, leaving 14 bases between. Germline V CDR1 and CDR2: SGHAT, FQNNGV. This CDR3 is CASSRDTFGYGYTF. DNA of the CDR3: TGTGCCAGCAGCCGTGACACCTTTGGCTATGGCTACACCTTC. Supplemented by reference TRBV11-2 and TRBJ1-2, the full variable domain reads EAGVAQSPRYKIIEKRQSVAFWCNPISGHATLYWYQQILGQGPKLLIQFQNNGVVDDSQLPKDRFSAERLKGVDSTLKIQPAKLEDSAVYLCASSRDTFGYGYTFGSGTRLTVV.

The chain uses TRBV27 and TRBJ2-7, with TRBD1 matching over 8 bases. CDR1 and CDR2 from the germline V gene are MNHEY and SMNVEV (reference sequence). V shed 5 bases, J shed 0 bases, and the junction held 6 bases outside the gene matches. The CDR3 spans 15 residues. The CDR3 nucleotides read TGTGCCAGCAGTCCTCGGACAGGGAACTCCTACGAGCAGTACTTC. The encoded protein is CASSPRTGNSYEQYF.

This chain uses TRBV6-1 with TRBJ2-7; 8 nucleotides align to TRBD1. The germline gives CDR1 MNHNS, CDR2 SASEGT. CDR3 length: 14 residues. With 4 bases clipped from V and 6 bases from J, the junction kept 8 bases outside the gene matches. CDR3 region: CASSASTGGAEQYF. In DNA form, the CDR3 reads TGTGCCAGCAGTGCCAGCACAGGGGGTGCCGAGCAGTACTTC.

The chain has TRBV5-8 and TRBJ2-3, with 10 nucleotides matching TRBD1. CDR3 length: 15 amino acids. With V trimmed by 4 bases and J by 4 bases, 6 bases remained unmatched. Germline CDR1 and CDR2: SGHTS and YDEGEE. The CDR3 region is CASSPGTGASDTQYF. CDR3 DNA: TGTGCCAGCAGCCCCGGGACAGGGGCGTCAGATACGCAGTATTTT.

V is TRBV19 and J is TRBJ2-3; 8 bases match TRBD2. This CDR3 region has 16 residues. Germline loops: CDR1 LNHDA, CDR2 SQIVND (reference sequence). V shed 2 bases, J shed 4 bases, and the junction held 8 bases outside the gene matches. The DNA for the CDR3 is TGTGCCAGTAGTATATCCGGGAGGGCCGTCCCAGATACGCAGTATTTT. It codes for CASSISGRAVPDTQYF.

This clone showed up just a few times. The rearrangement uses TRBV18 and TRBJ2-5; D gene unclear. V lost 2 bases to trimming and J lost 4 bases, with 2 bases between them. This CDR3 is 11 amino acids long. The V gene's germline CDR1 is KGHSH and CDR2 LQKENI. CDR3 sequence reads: CASSPAETQYF. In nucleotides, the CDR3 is TGTGCCAGCTCACCAGCAGAGACCCAGTACTTC.

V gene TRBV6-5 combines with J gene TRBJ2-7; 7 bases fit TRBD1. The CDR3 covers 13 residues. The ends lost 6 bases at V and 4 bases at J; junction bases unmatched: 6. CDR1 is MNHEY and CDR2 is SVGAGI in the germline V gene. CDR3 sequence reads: CASRYRDRYEQYF. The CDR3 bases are TGTGCCAGCAGGTACCGGGACAGATACGAGCAGTACTTC.

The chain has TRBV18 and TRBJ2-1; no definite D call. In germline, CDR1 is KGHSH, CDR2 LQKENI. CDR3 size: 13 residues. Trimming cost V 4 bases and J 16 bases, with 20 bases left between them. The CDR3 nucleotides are TGTGCCAGCTCACTCCCTGCTCGGCGCGCCCTTTTCTTC. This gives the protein CASSLPARRALFF.

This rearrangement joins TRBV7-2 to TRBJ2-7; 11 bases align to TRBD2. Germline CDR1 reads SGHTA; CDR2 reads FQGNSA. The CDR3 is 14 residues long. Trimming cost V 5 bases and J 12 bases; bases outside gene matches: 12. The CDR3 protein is CASSIQLAGGPGYF. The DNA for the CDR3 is TGTGCCAGCAGCATCCAATTAGCGGGAGGGCCGGGGTACTTC.

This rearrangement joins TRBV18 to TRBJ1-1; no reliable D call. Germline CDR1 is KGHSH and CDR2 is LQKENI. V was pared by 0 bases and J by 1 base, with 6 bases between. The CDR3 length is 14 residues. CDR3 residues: CASSPPTPNTEAFF. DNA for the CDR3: TGTGCCAGCTCACCACCGACACCGAACACTGAAGCTTTCTTT.

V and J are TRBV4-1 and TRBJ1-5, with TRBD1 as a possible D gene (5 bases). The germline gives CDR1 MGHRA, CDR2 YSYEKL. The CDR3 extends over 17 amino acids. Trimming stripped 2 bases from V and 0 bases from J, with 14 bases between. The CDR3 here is CASSQRDLLLSNQPQHF. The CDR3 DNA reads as TGCGCCAGCAGCCAAAGGGACCTCCTTCTTAGCAATCAGCCCCAGCATTTT.

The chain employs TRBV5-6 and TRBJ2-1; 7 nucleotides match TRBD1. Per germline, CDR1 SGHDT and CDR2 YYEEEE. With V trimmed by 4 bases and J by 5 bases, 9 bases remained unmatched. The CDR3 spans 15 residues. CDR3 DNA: TGTGCCAGCAGCCTTGGATGGCAGGGGGACAATGAGCAGTTCTTC. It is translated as CASSLGWQGDNEQFF.

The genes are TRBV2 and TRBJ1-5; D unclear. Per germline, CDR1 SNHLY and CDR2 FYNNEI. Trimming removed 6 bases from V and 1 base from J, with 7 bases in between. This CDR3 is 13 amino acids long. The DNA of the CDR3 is TGTGCCAGCAGGGGTTGGAGCAATCAGCCCCAGCATTTT. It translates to CASRGWSNQPQHF.

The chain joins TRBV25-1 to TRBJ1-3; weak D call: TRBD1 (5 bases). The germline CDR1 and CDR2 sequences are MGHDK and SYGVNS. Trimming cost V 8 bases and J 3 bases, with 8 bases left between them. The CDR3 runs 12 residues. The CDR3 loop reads CASRGDGNTIYF. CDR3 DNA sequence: TGTGCCAGCCGGGGGGATGGAAACACCATATATTTT.

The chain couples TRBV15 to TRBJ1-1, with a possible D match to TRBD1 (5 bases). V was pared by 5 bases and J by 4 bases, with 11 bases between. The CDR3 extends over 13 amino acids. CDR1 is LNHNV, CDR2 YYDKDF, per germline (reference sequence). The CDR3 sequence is CATSRDRSTEAFF. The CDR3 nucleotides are TGTGCCACCAGCCGGGACCGCTCCACTGAAGCTTTCTTT.

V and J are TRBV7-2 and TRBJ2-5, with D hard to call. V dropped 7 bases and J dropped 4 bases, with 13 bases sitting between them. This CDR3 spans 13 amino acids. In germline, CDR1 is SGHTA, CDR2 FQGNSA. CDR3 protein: CASTLVTPETQYF. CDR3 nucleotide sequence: TGTGCCAGCACTCTAGTAACCCCAGAGACCCAGTACTTC.

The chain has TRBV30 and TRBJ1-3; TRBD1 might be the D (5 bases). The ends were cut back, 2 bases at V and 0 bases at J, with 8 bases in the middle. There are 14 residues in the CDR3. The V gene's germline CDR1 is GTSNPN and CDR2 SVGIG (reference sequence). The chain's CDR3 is CAWSQGLSGNTIYF. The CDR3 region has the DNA TGTGCCTGGAGTCAGGGACTCTCTGGAAACACCATATATTTT.